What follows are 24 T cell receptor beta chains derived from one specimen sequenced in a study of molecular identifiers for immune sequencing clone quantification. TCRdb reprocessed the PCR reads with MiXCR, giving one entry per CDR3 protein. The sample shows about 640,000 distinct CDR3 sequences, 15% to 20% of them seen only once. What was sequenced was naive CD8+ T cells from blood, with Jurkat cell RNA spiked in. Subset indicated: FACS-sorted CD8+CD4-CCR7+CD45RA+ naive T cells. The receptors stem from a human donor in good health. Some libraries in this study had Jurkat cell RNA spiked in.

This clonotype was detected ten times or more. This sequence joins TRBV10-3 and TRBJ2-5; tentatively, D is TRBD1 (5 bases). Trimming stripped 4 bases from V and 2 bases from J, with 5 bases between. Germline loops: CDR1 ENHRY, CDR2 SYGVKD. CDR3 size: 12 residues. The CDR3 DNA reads TGTGCCATCAGTGGACAGCAAGAGACCCAGTACTTC. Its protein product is CAISGQQETQYF.

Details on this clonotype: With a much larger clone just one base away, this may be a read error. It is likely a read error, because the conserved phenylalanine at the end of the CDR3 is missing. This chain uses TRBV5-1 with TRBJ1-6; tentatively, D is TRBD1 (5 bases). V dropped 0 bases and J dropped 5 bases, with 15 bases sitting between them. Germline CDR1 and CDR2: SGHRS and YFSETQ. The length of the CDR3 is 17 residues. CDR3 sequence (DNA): TGCGCCAGCAGCTTGGGATTCAGGGATCATCATAATTCACCCCTCCACCTT. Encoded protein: CASSLGFRDHHNSPLHL.

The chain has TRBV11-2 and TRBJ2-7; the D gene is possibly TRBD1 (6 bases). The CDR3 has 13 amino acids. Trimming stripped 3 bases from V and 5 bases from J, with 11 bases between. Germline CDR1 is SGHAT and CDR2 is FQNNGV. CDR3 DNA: TGTGCCAGCAGCTTTGGACAGCCCCACGAGCAGTACTTC. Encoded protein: CASSFGQPHEQYF.

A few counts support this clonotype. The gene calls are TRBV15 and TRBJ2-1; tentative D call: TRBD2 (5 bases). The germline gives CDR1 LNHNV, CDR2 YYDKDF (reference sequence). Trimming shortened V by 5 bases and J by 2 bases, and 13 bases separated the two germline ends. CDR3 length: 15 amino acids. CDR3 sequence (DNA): TGTGCCACCAGCTCCGGGATTGTGACCTACAATGAGCAGTTCTTC. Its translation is CATSSGIVTYNEQFF. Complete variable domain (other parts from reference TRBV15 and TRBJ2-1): DAMVIQNPRYQVTQFGKPVTLSCSQTLNHNVMYWYQQKSSQAPKLLFHYYDKDFNNEADTPDNFQSRRPNTSFCFLDIRSPGLGDTAMYLCATSSGIVTYNEQFFGPGTRLTVL.

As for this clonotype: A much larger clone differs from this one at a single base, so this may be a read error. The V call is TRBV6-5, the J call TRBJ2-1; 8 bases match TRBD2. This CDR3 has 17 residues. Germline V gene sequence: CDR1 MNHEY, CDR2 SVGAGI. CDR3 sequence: CASSYSGGRSSNNEQFF. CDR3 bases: TGTGCCAGCAGTTACTCCGGCGGGAGGAGCTCCAACAATGAGCAGTTCTTC.

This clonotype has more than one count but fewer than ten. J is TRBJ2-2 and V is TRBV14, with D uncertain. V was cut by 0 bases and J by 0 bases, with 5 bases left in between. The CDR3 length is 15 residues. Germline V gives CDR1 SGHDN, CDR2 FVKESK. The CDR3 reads CASSQDPANTGELFF. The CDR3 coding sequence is TGTGCCAGCAGCCAAGACCCCGCGAACACCGGGGAGCTGTTTTTT.

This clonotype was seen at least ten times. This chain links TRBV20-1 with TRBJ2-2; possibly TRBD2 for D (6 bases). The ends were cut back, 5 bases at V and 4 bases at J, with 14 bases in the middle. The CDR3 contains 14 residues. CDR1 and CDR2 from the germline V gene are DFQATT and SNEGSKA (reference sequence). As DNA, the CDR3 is TGCAGTGCTTCCCAGTACGGGGGCACCGGGGAGCTGTTTTTT. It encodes CSASQYGGTGELFF.

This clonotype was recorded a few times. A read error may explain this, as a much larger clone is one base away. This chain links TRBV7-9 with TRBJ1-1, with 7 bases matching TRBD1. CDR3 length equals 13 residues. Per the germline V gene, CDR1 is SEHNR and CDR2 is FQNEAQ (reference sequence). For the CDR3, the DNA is TGTGCCAGCAGCCCAACAGGGGCCACTGAAACTTTCTTT. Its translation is CASSPTGATETFF.

The CDR3 is CASSLEGAAGANVLTF. CDR3 DNA: TGTGCCAGCAGCTTGGAGGGGGCGGCTGGGGCCAACGTCCTGACTTTC. V and J are TRBV5-4 and TRBJ2-6, with 7 bases matching TRBD1. In germline, CDR1 is SGHNT, CDR2 YYREEE (reference sequence). The length of the CDR3 is 16 residues. The V and J ends lost 0 bases and 2 bases, in that order; junction bases with no gene match: 2.

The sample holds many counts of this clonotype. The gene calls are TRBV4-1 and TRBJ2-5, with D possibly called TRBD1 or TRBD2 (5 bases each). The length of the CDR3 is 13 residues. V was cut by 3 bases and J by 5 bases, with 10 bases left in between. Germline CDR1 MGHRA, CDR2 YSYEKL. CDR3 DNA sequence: TGCGCCAGCAGCCAGGGACCCCTGGAGACCCAGTACTTC. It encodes CASSQGPLETQYF.

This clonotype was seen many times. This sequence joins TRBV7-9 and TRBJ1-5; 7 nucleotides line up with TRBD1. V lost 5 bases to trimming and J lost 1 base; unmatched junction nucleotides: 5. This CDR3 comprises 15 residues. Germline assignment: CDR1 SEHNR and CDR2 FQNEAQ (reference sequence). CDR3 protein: CASSATGASNQPQHF. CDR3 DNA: TGTGCCAGCAGCGCAACAGGGGCGAGCAATCAGCCCCAGCATTTT.

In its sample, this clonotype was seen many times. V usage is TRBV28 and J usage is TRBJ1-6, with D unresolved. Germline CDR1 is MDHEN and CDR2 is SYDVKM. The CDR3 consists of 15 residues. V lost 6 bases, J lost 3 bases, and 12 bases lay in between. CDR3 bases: TGTGCCAGCAGGACAAAAAGCTTCTATAATTCACCCCTCCACTTT. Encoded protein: CASRTKSFYNSPLHF.

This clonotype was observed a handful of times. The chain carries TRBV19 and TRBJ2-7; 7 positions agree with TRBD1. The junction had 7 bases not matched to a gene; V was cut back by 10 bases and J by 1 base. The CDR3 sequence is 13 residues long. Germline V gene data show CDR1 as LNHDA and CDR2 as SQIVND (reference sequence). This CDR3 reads CATTGTASYEQYF. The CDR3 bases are TGTGCCACCACCGGGACAGCTTCCTACGAGCAGTACTTC.

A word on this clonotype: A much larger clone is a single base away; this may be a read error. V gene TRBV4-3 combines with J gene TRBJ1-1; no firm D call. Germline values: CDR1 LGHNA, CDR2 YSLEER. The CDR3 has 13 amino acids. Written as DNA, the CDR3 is TGCGCCAGCAGCCAAGCTAGCCAGCTCGAAGCTCTCTTT. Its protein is CASSQASQLEALF.

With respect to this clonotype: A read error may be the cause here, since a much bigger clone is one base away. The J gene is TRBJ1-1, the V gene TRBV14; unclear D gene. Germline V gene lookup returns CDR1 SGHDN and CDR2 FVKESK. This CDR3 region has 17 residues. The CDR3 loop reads CASSQDRQVFMNIEAFF. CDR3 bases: TGTGCCAGCAGCCAAGATCGCCAGGTTTTTATGAACATTGAAGCTTTCTTT.

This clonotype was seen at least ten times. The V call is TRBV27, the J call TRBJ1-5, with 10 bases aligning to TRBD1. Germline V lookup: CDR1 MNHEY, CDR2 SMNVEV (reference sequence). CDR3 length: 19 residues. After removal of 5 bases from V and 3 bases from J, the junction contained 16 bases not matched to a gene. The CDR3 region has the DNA TGTGCCAGCAGTCTCCCAAGGGACAGGGGCCTCTATAACAATCAGCCCCAGCATTTT. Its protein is CASSLPRDRGLYNNQPQHF.

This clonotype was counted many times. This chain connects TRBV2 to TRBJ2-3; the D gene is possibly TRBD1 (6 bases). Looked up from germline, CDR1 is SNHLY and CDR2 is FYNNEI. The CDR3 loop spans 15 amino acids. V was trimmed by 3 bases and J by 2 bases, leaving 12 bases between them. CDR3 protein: CASSDPWGPTDTQYF. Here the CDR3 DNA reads TGTGCCAGCAGTGACCCTTGGGGGCCCACAGATACGCAGTATTTT.

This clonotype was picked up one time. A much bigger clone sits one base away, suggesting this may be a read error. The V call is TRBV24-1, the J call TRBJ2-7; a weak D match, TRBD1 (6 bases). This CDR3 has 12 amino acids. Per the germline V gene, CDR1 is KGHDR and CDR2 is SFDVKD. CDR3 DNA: TGTGCCTCCAGCAACAGGGTTTGCGAGCAGTACTTC. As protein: CASSNRVCEQYF.

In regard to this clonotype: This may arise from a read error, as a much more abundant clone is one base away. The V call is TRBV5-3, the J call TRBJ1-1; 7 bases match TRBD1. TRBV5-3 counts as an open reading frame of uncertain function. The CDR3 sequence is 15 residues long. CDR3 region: CASSKNRGLNTEALF. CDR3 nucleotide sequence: TGTGCCAGCAGCAAAAACAGGGGCCTGAACACTGAAGCTCTCTTT.

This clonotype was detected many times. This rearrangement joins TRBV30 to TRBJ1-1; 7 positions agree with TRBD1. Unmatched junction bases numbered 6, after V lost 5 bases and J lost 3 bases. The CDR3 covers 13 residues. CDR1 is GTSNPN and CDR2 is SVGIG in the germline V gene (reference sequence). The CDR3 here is CAWSPRGYTEAFF. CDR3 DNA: TGTGCCTGGTCCCCCAGGGGGTACACTGAAGCTTTCTTT.

CDR3 sequence (DNA): TGTGCCAGCAGCCACTTAAACGGGGGTAGTACCGGGGAGCTGTTTTTT. Protein sequence: CASSHLNGGSTGELFF. The rearrangement uses TRBV7-9 and TRBJ2-2, with a weak D call TRBD2 (6 bases). The CDR3 has 16 amino acids. The V end was cut by 5 bases, the J end by 5 bases, with 18 bases between. CDR1 and CDR2 from the germline V gene are SEHNR and FQNEAQ (reference sequence).

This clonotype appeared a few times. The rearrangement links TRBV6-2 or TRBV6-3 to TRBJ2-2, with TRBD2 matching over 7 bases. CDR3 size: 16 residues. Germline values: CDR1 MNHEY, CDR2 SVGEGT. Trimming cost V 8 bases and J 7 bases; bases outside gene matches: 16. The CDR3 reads CASSSPGGGPDGELFF. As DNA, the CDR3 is TGTGCCAGCTCATCACCGGGGGGAGGGCCCGACGGGGAGCTGTTTTTT.

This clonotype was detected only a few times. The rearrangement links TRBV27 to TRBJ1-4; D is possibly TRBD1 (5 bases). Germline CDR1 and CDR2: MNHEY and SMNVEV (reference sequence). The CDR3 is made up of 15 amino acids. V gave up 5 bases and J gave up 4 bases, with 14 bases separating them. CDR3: CASSPRQLGNEKLFF. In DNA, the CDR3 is TGTGCCAGCAGTCCGCGACAGCTGGGTAATGAAAAACTGTTTTTT.

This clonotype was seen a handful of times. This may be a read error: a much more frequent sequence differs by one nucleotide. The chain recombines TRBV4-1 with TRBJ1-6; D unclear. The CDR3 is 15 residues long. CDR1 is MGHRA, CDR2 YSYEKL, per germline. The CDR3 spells CASSDGSSYDSPLHF. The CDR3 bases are TGCGCCAGCAGCGACGGGAGCTCCTATGATTCACCCCTCCACTTT.